The 14 T cell receptor beta chains listed next were all sequenced from one sample in a study of T cells in Graves' hyperthyroidism and ophthalmopathy. RNA transcripts provided the source from which TCR beta CDR3 regions were amplified. When the TCR CDR3 underwent first-round RT-PCR, the HTBI primer set was used. TCRdb analysed the multiplex PCR reads with MiXCR anew, one entry per CDR3 protein. This table holds roughly 800,000 distinct CDR3 sequences, roughly 37% found once. The sequencing sample was made of blood. These receptors were obtained from a man aged 18 to 29 with Graves' hyperthyroidism.

Ten or more counts support this clonotype. This chain links TRBV19 with TRBJ1-1, with TRBD1 matching 7 bases. The CDR3 extends over 14 amino acids. Germline V gene lookup returns CDR1 LNHDA and CDR2 SQIVND (reference sequence). The V and J ends lost 7 bases and 0 bases, in that order; junction bases with no gene match: 5. CDR3 in amino acids: CASTPGQMNTEAFF. The CDR3 DNA follows: TGTGCCAGTACCCCGGGACAGATGAACACTGAAGCTTTCTTT.

The chain recombines TRBV12-3 or TRBV12-4 with TRBJ2-7; no reliable D call. Trimming removed 2 bases at V and 5 bases at J, with 7 bases between. This CDR3 has 12 residues. In DNA, the CDR3 is TGTGCCAGCAGTTTAATCCCCCACGAGCAGTACTTC. Protein: CASSLIPHEQYF.

J is TRBJ2-5 and V is TRBV11-2; 7 bases align to TRBD2. The V and J ends lost 5 bases and 1 base, in that order; junction bases with no gene match: 13. The germline V gene has CDR1 SGHAT and CDR2 FQNNGV. The CDR3 has 17 amino acids. Written as DNA, the CDR3 is TGTGCCAGCAGCCAGGGTAGGGGAGGGACGGCCCAAGAGACCCAGTACTTC. Its protein product is CASSQGRGGTAQETQYF.

Many counts were recorded for this clonotype. The V gene is TRBV7-9, the J gene TRBJ1-6, with D perhaps TRBD1 (6 bases). The CDR3 length is 16 residues. The germline CDR1 and CDR2 sequences are SEHNR and FQNEAQ (reference sequence). V lost 5 bases and J 10 bases, leaving 21 bases between the germline ends. The CDR3 DNA reads TGTGCCAGCAGCCCCAAGGTCACAGGGCAAGGATCACCCCTCCACTTT. This encodes CASSPKVTGQGSPLHF.

This clonotype came up many times. The gene calls are TRBV2 and TRBJ1-5; no definite D call. CDR1 and CDR2 from the germline V gene are SNHLY and FYNNEI. Trimming took off 7 bases at V and 2 bases at J, with 12 bases between the two ends. This CDR3 has 14 residues. The CDR3 reads CASTPILGNQPQHF. Written as DNA, the CDR3 is TGTGCCAGCACCCCCATTTTGGGCAATCAGCCCCAGCATTTT.

To note about this clonotype: This may arise from a read error, as a much more abundant clone is one base away. The V and J genes are TRBV20-1 and TRBJ2-7, with no clear D. V was cut by 8 bases and J by 0 bases, with 8 bases left in between. The germline V gene has CDR1 DFQATT and CDR2 SNEGSKA (reference sequence). CDR3 size: 11 residues. CDR3 DNA: TGCAGTTACAGTTTCTCCTACGAGCAGTACTTC. It codes for CSYSFSYEQYF.

At least ten counts were recorded for this clonotype. In nucleotides, the CDR3 is TGTGCCAGCAGCGCCCGAGATGGACTGTCACCCCTCCACTTT. Amino acid sequence: CASSARDGLSPLHF. V usage is TRBV9 and J usage is TRBJ1-6, with D unresolved. In germline, CDR1 is SGDLS, CDR2 YYNGEE. The CDR3 extends over 14 amino acids. Trimming pared 3 bases from V and 10 bases from J, leaving 14 bases between.

V gene TRBV12-3 or TRBV12-4 combines with J gene TRBJ1-4, with D maybe TRBD1 (6 bases). Trimming pared 3 bases from V and 11 bases from J, leaving 16 bases between. The CDR3 loop spans 14 amino acids. The CDR3 DNA reads TGTGCCAGCAGTTTGATTACAGGGATGGAGAAACTGTTTTTT. Translating gives CASSLITGMEKLFF.

The rearrangement uses TRBV29-1 and TRBJ1-2; maybe TRBD1 (6 bases). Germline V gene data show CDR1 as SQVTM and CDR2 as ANQGSEA. This CDR3 contains 14 residues. Trimming removed 8 bases from V and 3 bases from J, with 19 bases in between. CDR3 region: CSPSAQGVYYGYTF. In DNA form, the CDR3 reads TGCAGCCCGAGCGCACAGGGTGTGTACTATGGCTACACCTTC. The whole variable domain, filled in from reference TRBV29-1 and TRBJ1-2, reads SAVISQKPSRDICQRGTSLTIQCQVDSQVTMMFWYRQQPGQSLTLIATANQGSEATYESGFVIDKFPISRPNLTFSTLTVSNMSPEDSSIYLCSPSAQGVYYGYTFGSGTRLTVV.

This clonotype was counted at least ten times. J is TRBJ1-4 and V is TRBV15; maybe TRBD1 (5 bases). The CDR3 length is 13 residues. Per germline, CDR1 LNHNV and CDR2 YYDKDF (reference sequence). Trimming removed 3 bases at V and 7 bases at J, with 9 bases between. The CDR3 reads CATSRGGGEKLFF. Here the CDR3 DNA reads TGTGCCACCAGCAGGGGGGGAGGTGAAAAACTGTTTTTT.

About this clonotype itself: Since a much larger clone is just one base distant, this may be a read error. The chain uses TRBV20-1 and TRBJ1-5, with 7 bases lining up with TRBD1. The germline CDR1 and CDR2 sequences are DFQATT and SNEGSKA (reference sequence). Losses at the gene ends were 3 bases for V and 4 bases for J; bases not matched to a gene: 3. This CDR3 is 13 amino acids long. The CDR3 loop reads CSARRDRNQPQHF. The CDR3 bases are TGCAGTGCTAGGAGGGACAGAAATCAGCCCCAGCATTTT.

The chain joins TRBV9 to TRBJ2-5; TRBD2 is a possible D gene (5 bases). Trimming took 4 bases from V and 3 from J, leaving 16 bases between them. There are 15 residues in the CDR3. Germline V gives CDR1 SGDLS, CDR2 YYNGEE. CDR3 sequence: CASSTPSGSEETQYF. The CDR3 DNA reads TGTGCCAGCAGCACGCCCTCAGGTAGCGAAGAGACCCAGTACTTC.

This clonotype was detected many times. The genes are TRBV7-6 and TRBJ1-2; 8 nucleotides match TRBD1. The CDR3 is made up of 14 amino acids. J lost 6 bases, V lost 0 bases, and 3 bases had no gene match. Germline V CDR1 and CDR2: SGHVS, FNYEAQ. The CDR3 coding sequence is TGTGCCAGCAGCTTAGCGCCAGGGGGCGATGGCTACACCTTC. Translated, it gives CASSLAPGGDGYTF.

This chain uses TRBV25-1 with TRBJ1-2; 9 bases are shared with TRBD1. Germline trimming cut 6 bases from V and 4 bases from J; bases unmatched to any gene: 9. The germline CDR1 and CDR2 sequences are MGHDK and SYGVNS. The CDR3 is 15 residues long. The CDR3 nucleotides are TGTGCCAGCAGCCATCGGGGACAGGGTGGCTATGGCTACACCTTC. Its translation is CASSHRGQGGYGYTF.